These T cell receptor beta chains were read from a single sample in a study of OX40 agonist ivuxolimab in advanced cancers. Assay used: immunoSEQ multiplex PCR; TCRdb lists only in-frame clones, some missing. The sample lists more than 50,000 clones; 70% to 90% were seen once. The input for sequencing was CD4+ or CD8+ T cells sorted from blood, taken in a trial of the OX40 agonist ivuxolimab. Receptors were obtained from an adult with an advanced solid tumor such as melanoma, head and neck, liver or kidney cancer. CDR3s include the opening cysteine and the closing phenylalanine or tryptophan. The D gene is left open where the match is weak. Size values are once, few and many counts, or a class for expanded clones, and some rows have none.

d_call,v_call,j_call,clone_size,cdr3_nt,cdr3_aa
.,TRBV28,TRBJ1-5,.,TGTGCCAGCAGTTTAGGGGGATATAGCAATCAGCCCCAGCATTTT,CASSLGGYSNQPQHF
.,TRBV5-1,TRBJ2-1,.,TGCGCCAGCAGCTTGGATTTGCAGGGCTTTACTGAGCAGTTCTTC,CASSLDLQGFTEQFF
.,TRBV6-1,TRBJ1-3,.,TGTGCCAGCAGTGATGGACGGGGTGCTGGAAACACCATATATTTT,CASSDGRGAGNTIYF
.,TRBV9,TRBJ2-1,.,TGTGCCAGCAGCGGCTTTAGGGCGGGGAATTCCAATGAGCAGTTCTTC,CASSGFRAGNSNEQFF
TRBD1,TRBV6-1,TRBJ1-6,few,TGTGCCAGCAGTGTTTACAGGGGGCAAATACGCTCCTATAATTCACCCCTCCACTTT,CASSVYRGQIRSYNSPLHF
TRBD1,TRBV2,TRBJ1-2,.,TGTGCCAGCACATACGGGACAGGGGAGGGTGGCTACACCTTC,CASTYGTGEGGYTF
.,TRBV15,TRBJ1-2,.,TGTGCCACCAGCAGAGATGGTACAGGTGGCTACACCTTC,CATSRDGTGGYTF
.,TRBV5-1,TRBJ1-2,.,TGCGCCAGCAGCCCAAGACCTAAGGGCAGGGCCTCAACTAACTATGGCTACACCTTC,CASSPRPKGRASTNYGYTF
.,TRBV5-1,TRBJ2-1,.,TGCGCCAGCAGTTTACAGGGAGGTTTTATTGAGCAGTTCTTC,CASSLQGGFIEQFF
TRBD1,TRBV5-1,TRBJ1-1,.,TGCGCCAGCAGCCCCCGACAGGGGACTGAAGCTTTCTTT,CASSPRQGTEAFF
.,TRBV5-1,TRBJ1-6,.,TGCGCCAGCAGCTCTGTGGACTATAATTCACCCCTCCACTTT,CASSSVDYNSPLHF
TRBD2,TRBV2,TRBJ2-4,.,TGTGCCAGCAGTGCCCGCGTTAGCGGGAGAAAGAACATTCAGTACTTC,CASSARVSGRKNIQYF
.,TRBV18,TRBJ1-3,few,TGTGCCAGCTCACCGGGCAGTAGAAGAAACACCATATATTTT,CASSPGSRRNTIYF
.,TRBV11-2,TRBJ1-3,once,TGTGCCAGCAGGGCCTCCTCTGGAAACACCATATATTTT,CASRASSGNTIYF
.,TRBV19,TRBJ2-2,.,TGTGCCAGTAGTATAAGGAGGACAGTGAACACCGGGGAGCTGTTTTTT,CASSIRRTVNTGELFF
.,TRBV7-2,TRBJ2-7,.,TGTGCCAGCAGCTTGGGACACCGACGCTCCTACGAGCAGTACTTC,CASSLGHRRSYEQYF
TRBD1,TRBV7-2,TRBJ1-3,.,TGTGCCAGCAGCTCCAATATGGGACAGTGGGACACCATATATTTT,CASSSNMGQWDTIYF
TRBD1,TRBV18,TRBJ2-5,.,TGTGCCAGCTCACCCGGACAGGGATCTTGGGAAAAGACCCAGTACTTC,CASSPGQGSWEKTQYF
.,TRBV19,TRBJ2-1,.,TGTGCCAGTAGTAATTACAATGAGCAGTTCTTC,CASSNYNEQFF
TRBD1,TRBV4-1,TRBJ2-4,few,TGCGCCAGCAGCCAAGGGTACGCGAGGGGGCCGAACATTCAGTACTTC,CASSQGYARGPNIQYF
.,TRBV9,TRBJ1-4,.,TGTGCCAGCAGCGTAGTTGGGGCGGATAATGAAAAACTGTTTTTT,CASSVVGADNEKLFF
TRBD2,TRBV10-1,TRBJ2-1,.,TGCGCCAGCAGTGTTTCCAGCGGGGGGTACAATGAGCAGTTCTTC,CASSVSSGGYNEQFF
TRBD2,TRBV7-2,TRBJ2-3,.,TGTGCCAGCAGCCGCAGACTAGCGGTCTTTCCAGATACGCAGTATTTT,CASSRRLAVFPDTQYF
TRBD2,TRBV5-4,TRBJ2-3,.,TGTGCCAGCAGACTCGGACTAGCGGGAGGCGGTACGCAGTATTTT,CASRLGLAGGGTQYF
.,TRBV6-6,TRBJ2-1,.,TGTGCCAGCGGGGTAGACAAAGCCTACAATGAGCAGTTCTTC,CASGVDKAYNEQFF
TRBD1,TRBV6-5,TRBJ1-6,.,TGTGCCAGCAGTTACCTAGCACAGGGGCTAAATTCACCCCTCCACTTT,CASSYLAQGLNSPLHF
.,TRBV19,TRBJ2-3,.,TGTGCCAGTGGGTTGACAGATACGCAGTATTTT,CASGLTDTQYF
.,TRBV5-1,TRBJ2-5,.,TGCGCCAGCAGCTTGGATGTGGGGCCAGAGACCCAGTACTTC,CASSLDVGPETQYF
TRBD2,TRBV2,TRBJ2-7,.,TGTGCCAGCACTCCCTCGGGACTAGTAGTCAAGCAGTACTTC,CASTPSGLVVKQYF
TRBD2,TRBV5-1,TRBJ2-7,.,TGCGCCAGCAGCTTGGAGCCGGGAGGCTCCGAGCAGTACTTC,CASSLEPGGSEQYF
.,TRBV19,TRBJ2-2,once,TGTGCCAGTAGTAGGACACGCAACACCGGGGAGCTGTTTTTT,CASSRTRNTGELFF
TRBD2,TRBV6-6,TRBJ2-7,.,TGTGCCAGCAGAGAGCGGGAGGGATACTACGAGCAGTACTTC,CASREREGYYEQYF
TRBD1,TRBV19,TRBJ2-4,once,TGTGCCAGTACCCCCTCCCGGACAGGTGGTAAAAACATTCAGTACTTC,CASTPSRTGGKNIQYF
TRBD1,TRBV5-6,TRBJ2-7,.,TGTGCCAGCAGCTTCTGGGACAGGGCCTACGAGCAGTACTTC,CASSFWDRAYEQYF
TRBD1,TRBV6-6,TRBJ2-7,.,TGTGCCAGCAGTTACTCCTTAAAAGGGGGCGACGAGCAGTACTTC,CASSYSLKGGDEQYF
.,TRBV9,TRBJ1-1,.,TGTGCCAGCAGCGTAGCCGGGGGAGCACATGAAGCTTTCTTT,CASSVAGGAHEAFF
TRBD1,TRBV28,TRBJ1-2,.,TGTGCCAGCAGTCCGCGACAGGGGAATAGGGCTAACTATGGCTACACCTTC,CASSPRQGNRANYGYTF
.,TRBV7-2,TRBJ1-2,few,TGTGCCAGCAGCTTATCCGGCGACTATGGCTACACCTTC,CASSLSGDYGYTF
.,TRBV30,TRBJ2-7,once,TGTGCCTGGGGCAGGGGAGTCTACGAGCAGTACTTC,CAWGRGVYEQYF
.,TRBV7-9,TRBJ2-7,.,TGTGCCAGCAGCTTAGCGTGGGGGGGCCGGTACGAGCAGTACTTC,CASSLAWGGRYEQYF
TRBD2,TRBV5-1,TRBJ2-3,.,TGCGCCAGCAGCTTGGAAACGGGGAGGGCAGATACGCAGTATTTT,CASSLETGRADTQYF
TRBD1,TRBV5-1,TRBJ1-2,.,TGCGCCAGCAGCTACGGACAGGGAAACTATGGCTACACCTTC,CASSYGQGNYGYTF
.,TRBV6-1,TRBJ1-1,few,TGTGCCAGCAATCGAGGGGTAACCGTGGGTGGAGCTTTCTTT,CASNRGVTVGGAFF
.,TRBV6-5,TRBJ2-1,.,TGTGCCAGCAGTTACGCCAGCTCTACTCAGAACAATGAGCAGTTCTTC,CASSYASSTQNNEQFF
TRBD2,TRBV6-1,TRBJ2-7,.,TGTGCCAGCAGCCCGGGACTAGCGGGAGGCGAGCAGTACTTC,CASSPGLAGGEQYF
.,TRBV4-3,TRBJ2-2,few,TGCGCCAGCAGCCCCTCAGGGAACACCGGGGAGCTGTTTTTT,CASSPSGNTGELFF
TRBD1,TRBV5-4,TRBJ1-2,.,TGTGCCAGCAGCTTACGGGACAGGGAGAACTATGGCTACACCTTC,CASSLRDRENYGYTF
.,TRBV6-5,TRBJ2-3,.,TGTGCCAGCTTTGGGGCTCGTGGTACGCAGTATTTT,CASFGARGTQYF
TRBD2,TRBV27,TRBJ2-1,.,TGTGCCAGCACCTCCTTACTAGCGGGCTTACACAATGAGCAGTTCTTC,CASTSLLAGLHNEQFF